A selection of T cell receptor beta chains follows, all from one sample in a study of radiation and T cells in renal cell carcinoma. Data came from immunoSEQ multiplex PCR; TCRdb stores just in-frame clones and leaves some out. The sample includes fewer than 150,000 clones, 88% of them seen just once. The input for sequencing was blood, taken from a patient whose treatment included radiotherapy and nephrectomy. All receptors come from a woman aged 70-85 years with renal cell carcinoma. Both conserved end residues are part of each CDR3. A D gene is named only where the DNA matches it firmly. Not every row has a clone size; where given, it reads once, few, many or a size class.

cdr3_length: 15
v_call: TRBV11-2
clone_size: -
j_call: TRBJ1-2
d_call: TRBD1
cdr3_nt: TGTGCCAGCAGGATAGGGGACAGGGGGGCCTATGGCTACACCTTC
cdr3_aa: CASRIGDRGAYGYTF

cdr3_length: 18
v_call: TRBV7-9
clone_size: -
j_call: TRBJ2-7
d_call: TRBD2
cdr3_nt: TGTGCCAGCAGCTTACGCGGACTAGCGGGGGGCGATACCTACGAGCAGTACTTC
cdr3_aa: CASSLRGLAGGDTYEQYF

cdr3_length: 13
v_call: TRBV4-1
clone_size: -
j_call: TRBJ1-1
d_call: -
cdr3_nt: TGCGCCAGCAGCCAGGGGCGGAACACTGAAGCTTTCTTT
cdr3_aa: CASSQGRNTEAFF

cdr3_length: 13
v_call: TRBV9
clone_size: -
j_call: TRBJ2-5
d_call: TRBD2
cdr3_nt: TGTGCCAGCAGCCGGGGGGGCTACGAGACCCAGTACTTC
cdr3_aa: CASSRGGYETQYF

cdr3_length: 13
v_call: TRBV9
clone_size: once
j_call: TRBJ2-1
d_call: -
cdr3_nt: TGTGCCAGCAGCGTAAGACCCACCAATGAGCAGTTCTTC
cdr3_aa: CASSVRPTNEQFF

cdr3_length: 14
v_call: TRBV9
clone_size: -
j_call: TRBJ2-1
d_call: TRBD2
cdr3_nt: TGTGCCAGCAGCCTCGGTAGCGGGGGGGATGAGCAGTTCTTC
cdr3_aa: CASSLGSGGDEQFF

cdr3_length: 16
v_call: TRBV28
clone_size: -
j_call: TRBJ1-2
d_call: -
cdr3_nt: TGTGCCAGCAGTCCCCCTAACAGTATCGAGAACTATGGCTACACCTTC
cdr3_aa: CASSPPNSIENYGYTF

cdr3_length: 16
v_call: TRBV7-2
clone_size: -
j_call: TRBJ2-1
d_call: TRBD2
cdr3_nt: TGTGCCAGCAGCTTAGAAGCGGGGGGGCCTTACAATGAGCAGTTCTTC
cdr3_aa: CASSLEAGGPYNEQFF

cdr3_length: 15
v_call: TRBV7-6
clone_size: -
j_call: TRBJ1-1
d_call: TRBD1
cdr3_nt: TGTGCCAGCAGCTGGGGACAGGGCCCAAACACTGAAGCTTTCTTT
cdr3_aa: CASSWGQGPNTEAFF

cdr3_length: 17
v_call: TRBV25-1
clone_size: -
j_call: TRBJ1-1
d_call: TRBD1
cdr3_nt: TGTGCCAGCAGAGGTGTCGGGACAGGGCTTGGAAACACTGAAGCTTTCTTT
cdr3_aa: CASRGVGTGLGNTEAFF

cdr3_length: 14
v_call: TRBV7-8
clone_size: -
j_call: TRBJ1-1
d_call: -
cdr3_nt: TGTGCCAGCAGCTTAGCAGGGAGTAACACTGAAGCTTTCTTT
cdr3_aa: CASSLAGSNTEAFF

cdr3_length: 15
v_call: TRBV19
clone_size: -
j_call: TRBJ1-2
d_call: TRBD1
cdr3_nt: TGTGCCAGTAGTGCGGGACAGCTATCTAACTATGGCTACACCTTC
cdr3_aa: CASSAGQLSNYGYTF

cdr3_length: 14
v_call: TRBV4-2
clone_size: -
j_call: TRBJ2-5
d_call: -
cdr3_nt: TGTGCCAGCAGCCAAGAGGCCAGGGAAGAGACCCAGTACTTC
cdr3_aa: CASSQEAREETQYF

cdr3_length: 16
v_call: TRBV15
clone_size: -
j_call: TRBJ1-1
d_call: -
cdr3_nt: TGTGCCACCAGCAGATTCGCAGGGAGGCTGGGCACTGAAGCTTTCTTT
cdr3_aa: CATSRFAGRLGTEAFF

cdr3_length: 14
v_call: TRBV7-2
clone_size: -
j_call: TRBJ1-2
d_call: -
cdr3_nt: TGTGCCAGCAGCTTAGCGAGCCTTACATCCGGCTACACCTTC
cdr3_aa: CASSLASLTSGYTF

cdr3_length: 13
v_call: TRBV19
clone_size: -
j_call: TRBJ1-1
d_call: -
cdr3_nt: TGTGCCAGTAGTATAGAAAAGGGCACTGAAGCTTTCTTT
cdr3_aa: CASSIEKGTEAFF

cdr3_length: 17
v_call: TRBV27
clone_size: -
j_call: TRBJ2-7
d_call: TRBD2
cdr3_nt: TGTGCCAGCAGTCCTACTCTCCTAGCGGGGGATACCTACGAGCAGTACTTC
cdr3_aa: CASSPTLLAGDTYEQYF

cdr3_length: 15
v_call: TRBV4-3
clone_size: once
j_call: TRBJ1-6
d_call: -
cdr3_nt: TGCGCCAGCAGCCAAGAATGGGGGGGATTTTCACCCCTCCACTTT
cdr3_aa: CASSQEWGGFSPLHF

cdr3_length: 13
v_call: TRBV6-6
clone_size: few
j_call: TRBJ1-6
d_call: -
cdr3_nt: TGTGCCAGCGGATCCTGGCAGGAATCACCCCTCCACTTT
cdr3_aa: CASGSWQESPLHF

cdr3_length: 14
v_call: TRBV28
clone_size: -
j_call: TRBJ1-1
d_call: TRBD1
cdr3_nt: TGTGCCAGCAGGGGGACAGGGGGACGAAATGAAGCTTTCTTT
cdr3_aa: CASRGTGGRNEAFF